The 8 T cell receptor beta chains given below trace back to one sample, sequenced in a study of identifying expanded T cells in peripheral blood. Measured with immunoSEQ multiplex PCR; TCRdb has only the in-frame clones, and not every one. This table holds some 100,000 clones, over 75% found once. Material: blood. Receptors originate from a person aged 18-69 years in good health.

V usage is TRBV30 and J usage is TRBJ1-2, with TRBD1 matching over 7 bases. The CDR3 covers 13 residues. V shed 3 bases and J 6 bases; nucleotides not matched to a gene: 7. Germline lookup yields CDR1 GTSNPN and CDR2 SVGIG (reference sequence). The CDR3 loop is CAWRSNDRDGYTF. As DNA, the CDR3 is TGTGCCTGGAGATCTAATGACAGGGATGGCTACACCTTC.

The V call is TRBV7-2, the J call TRBJ1-5; maybe TRBD1 (5 bases). The CDR3 is made up of 16 amino acids. Looked up from germline, CDR1 is SGHTA and CDR2 is FQGNSA. The germline V and J ends were trimmed by 2 bases and 0 bases, with 11 bases remaining between them. The CDR3 DNA sequence: TGTGCCAGCAGCTTACAGATAGGGGTTAGCAATCAGCCCCAGCATTTT. Translated, it gives CASSLQIGVSNQPQHF. Full variable domain (rest looked up from reference TRBV7-2 and TRBJ1-5): GAGVSQSPSNKVTEKGKDVELRCDPISGHTALYWYRQSLGQGLEFLIYFQGNSAPDKSGLPSDRFSAERTGGSVSTLTIQRTQQEDSAVYLCASSLQIGVSNQPQHFGDGTRLSIL.

This chain links TRBV19 with TRBJ1-5, with a possible D match to TRBD1 (6 bases). CDR3 size: 17 residues. Deletions cut 4 bases from V and 2 bases from J, with 18 bases between. CDR1 and CDR2 (germline): LNHDA, SQIVND (reference sequence). The CDR3 coding sequence is TGTGCCAGTAGTAAACTTACAGGGTTTGAGGGCAATCAGCCCCAGCATTTT. As protein: CASSKLTGFEGNQPQHF.

The chain is built from TRBV9 and TRBJ2-5; the match to TRBD2 covers 14 bases. Looked up from germline, CDR1 is SGDLS and CDR2 is YYNGEE. The trim removed 4 bases at V and 2 bases at J, leaving 7 bases unmatched. CDR3 length: 17 residues. CDR3 nucleotide sequence: TGTGCCAGCAGCACCAACAGACTAGCGGGGGGGCAAGAGACCCAGTACTTC. This codes for CASSTNRLAGGQETQYF.

The chain uses TRBV5-1 and TRBJ2-4; TRBD1 matches at 10 bases. The V gene's germline CDR1 is SGHRS and CDR2 YFSETQ. The CDR3 extends over 14 amino acids. V trimming: 3 bases; J trimming: 8 bases; junction bases outside the gene matches: 5. CDR3: CASSSGQGGYIQYF. In DNA, the CDR3 is TGCGCCAGCAGCTCCGGACAGGGGGGCTACATTCAGTACTTC.

The chain couples TRBV19 to TRBJ2-3; 7 nucleotides agree with TRBD1. This CDR3 contains 18 residues. The J segment lost 0 bases and the V segment lost 0 bases, leaving 9 bases of the junction unmatched. The germline CDR1 and CDR2 sequences are LNHDA and SQIVND (reference sequence). The CDR3 coding sequence is TGTGCCAGTAGTATAGATGTCGCCGGGACAGCTAGCACAGATACGCAGTATTTT. Translation: CASSIDVAGTASTDTQYF.

The J gene is TRBJ1-1, the V gene TRBV19; D might be TRBD1 (5 bases). V gave up 5 bases and J gave up 2 bases, with 9 bases separating them. Germline values: CDR1 LNHDA, CDR2 SQIVND (reference sequence). The length of the CDR3 is 13 residues. CDR3 bases: TGTGCCAGTAGTCGGGACCAAAACACTGAAGCTTTCTTT. This gives the protein CASSRDQNTEAFF.

This clone was seen a handful of times. The chain is built from TRBV6-4 and TRBJ2-2, with 11 bases that match TRBD2. The V segment lost 6 bases and the J segment 5 bases; nucleotides outside the gene matches: 8. Looked up from germline, CDR1 is MRHNA and CDR2 is SNTAGT. The CDR3 is made up of 16 amino acids. CDR3 amino acids: CASRENSGGGTGELFF. The CDR3 nucleotides are TGTGCCAGCAGAGAGAATAGCGGGGGGGGAACCGGGGAGCTGTTTTTT.